The 14 T cell receptor beta chains reported below all come from one sample, sequenced in a study of OX40 agonist ivuxolimab in advanced cancers. Measured with immunoSEQ multiplex PCR; TCRdb has only the in-frame clones, and not every one. There are some 81,000 clones in the sample; 75% to 85% occur only once, and roughly 0.66% lies in the top ten. Sequenced here: CD4+ or CD8+ T cells sorted from blood, sampled in a trial of the OX40 agonist ivuxolimab. These receptors all come from an adult with an advanced solid tumor such as melanoma, head and neck, liver or kidney cancer.

The V call is TRBV5-6, the J call TRBJ2-1, with D perhaps matching TRBD2 (8 bases). Trimming removed 5 bases from V and 4 bases from J, with 13 bases in between. Germline lookup yields CDR1 SGHDT and CDR2 YYEEEE. The CDR3 contains 14 residues. CDR3 DNA sequence: TGTGCCAGCAGACGGGAGGGGGCATACAATGAGCAGTTCTTC. Translation: CASRREGAYNEQFF.

This clone appeared a few times. J is TRBJ2-7 and V is TRBV5-6, with D maybe TRBD2 (6 bases). CDR1 SGHDT and CDR2 YYEEEE come from the germline V gene. The CDR3 runs to 13 residues. Trimming left V 4 bases short and J 1 base short, with 9 bases between. The CDR3: CASSGGLSYEQYF. Here the CDR3 DNA reads TGTGCCAGCAGCGGAGGACTATCCTACGAGCAGTACTTC.

V and J are TRBV7-2 and TRBJ2-2; tentatively, D is TRBD2 (6 bases). The V gene's germline CDR1 is SGHTA and CDR2 FQGNSA. The CDR3 has 14 residues. V was trimmed by 1 base and J by 7 bases, leaving 10 bases between them. This CDR3 is CASSLVGSVGELFF. The CDR3 region has the DNA TGTGCCAGCAGCTTAGTCGGGAGTGTCGGGGAGCTGTTTTTT.

The rearrangement links TRBV6-5 to TRBJ1-3, with D unresolved. This CDR3 is 15 amino acids long. CDR1 MNHEY and CDR2 SVGAGI come from the germline V gene. Trimming took 2 bases from V and 8 from J, leaving 16 bases between them. This CDR3 reads CASSYTPAASDTIYF. CDR3 nucleotides: TGTGCCAGCAGTTACACCCCGGCGGCGTCGGACACCATATATTTT.

V and J are TRBV19 and TRBJ2-1; 12 bases map to TRBD2. CDR3 length: 13 residues. V lost 8 bases, J lost 8 bases, and 4 bases stayed unmatched. In germline, CDR1 is LNHDA, CDR2 SQIVND (reference sequence). The CDR3 sequence: CASATSGGDEQFF. In DNA form, the CDR3 reads TGTGCCAGTGCGACTAGCGGGGGCGATGAGCAGTTCTTC.

V and J are TRBV27 and TRBJ2-5; 7 bases align to TRBD1. The CDR3 covers 15 residues. Looked up from germline, CDR1 is MNHEY and CDR2 is SMNVEV (reference sequence). Losses at the gene ends were 4 bases for V and 1 base for J; bases not matched to a gene: 6. The CDR3 loop is CASSSPGQIQETQYF. CDR3 coding DNA: TGTGCCAGCAGTTCCCCGGGACAGATCCAAGAGACCCAGTACTTC.

This chain links TRBV5-1 with TRBJ2-3; TRBD2 matches at 10 bases. V trimming: 3 bases; J trimming: 0 bases; junction bases outside the gene matches: 4. From germline, CDR1 is SGHRS and CDR2 YFSETQ. CDR3 length: 16 amino acids. CDR3 sequence reads: CASSSGLAASTDTQYF. The CDR3 nucleotides read TGCGCCAGCAGCTCCGGACTAGCGGCTAGCACAGATACGCAGTATTTT.

As DNA, the CDR3 is TGCGCCAGCAGCTTCAGGACCTCTGGAAACACCATATATTTT. It yields the protein CASSFRTSGNTIYF. The chain is built from TRBV5-1 and TRBJ1-3; D is unresolved. V was clipped by 2 bases and J by 0 bases, with 6 bases between them. In germline, CDR1 is SGHRS, CDR2 YFSETQ. This CDR3 is 14 amino acids long.

The chain has TRBV30 and TRBJ1-5; D is undetermined. This CDR3 region has 16 residues. V lost 0 bases, J lost 0 bases, and 12 bases lay in between. Germline CDR1 is GTSNPN and CDR2 is SVGIG (reference sequence). This CDR3 reads CAWSVRTPYSNQPQHF. CDR3 DNA sequence: TGTGCCTGGAGTGTACGGACGCCCTATAGCAATCAGCCCCAGCATTTT.

The V call is TRBV5-1, the J call TRBJ2-2; the D is unclear. The V gene lost 3 bases and the J gene lost 9 bases, with 18 bases spanning the gap. Germline-derived CDR1 and CDR2 are SGHRS and YFSETQ. The length of the CDR3 is 15 residues. CDR3 sequence reads: CASSSWVGQVRELFF. The CDR3 bases are TGCGCCAGCAGCTCATGGGTTGGCCAAGTCAGGGAGCTGTTTTTT.

The rearrangement links TRBV7-2 to TRBJ1-2; TRBD1 matches at 7 bases. CDR1 SGHTA and CDR2 FQGNSA come from the germline V gene. The CDR3 consists of 13 residues. The junction had 4 bases not matched to a gene; V was cut back by 4 bases and J by 5 bases. The CDR3 nucleotides are TGTGCCAGCAGCTCGTACAGGGGATATGGCTACACCTTC. Translated, it gives CASSSYRGYGYTF.

The rearrangement uses TRBV6-5 and TRBJ1-6; no clear D gene. This CDR3 has 14 residues. V lost 4 bases and J 10 bases, leaving 14 bases between the germline ends. Germline V gives CDR1 MNHEY, CDR2 SVGAGI. The CDR3 spells CASSLGAFSSPLHF. The DNA for the CDR3 is TGTGCCAGCAGTTTGGGAGCCTTCAGCTCACCCCTCCACTTT.

In DNA, the CDR3 is TGTGCCAGCAGCTTAGGTGAGGGAGTCGGCACTGAAGCTTTCTTT. Its protein product is CASSLGEGVGTEAFF. This sequence joins TRBV7-9 and TRBJ1-1, with no clear D. With 1 base removed from V and 4 bases from J, the gap between germline ends came to 13 bases. The germline gives CDR1 SEHNR, CDR2 FQNEAQ (reference sequence). CDR3 size: 15 residues.

The chain is built from TRBV6-9 and TRBJ1-2; 7 positions agree with TRBD1. The CDR3 runs 15 residues. Germline lookup yields CDR1 MNHGY and CDR2 SVAAGI. Losses at the gene ends were 6 bases for V and 3 bases for J; bases not matched to a gene: 10. CDR3 in DNA: TGTGCCAGCAGGACCGGACAGGTGGATTACTATGGCTACACCTTC. Translation gives CASRTGQVDYYGYTF.